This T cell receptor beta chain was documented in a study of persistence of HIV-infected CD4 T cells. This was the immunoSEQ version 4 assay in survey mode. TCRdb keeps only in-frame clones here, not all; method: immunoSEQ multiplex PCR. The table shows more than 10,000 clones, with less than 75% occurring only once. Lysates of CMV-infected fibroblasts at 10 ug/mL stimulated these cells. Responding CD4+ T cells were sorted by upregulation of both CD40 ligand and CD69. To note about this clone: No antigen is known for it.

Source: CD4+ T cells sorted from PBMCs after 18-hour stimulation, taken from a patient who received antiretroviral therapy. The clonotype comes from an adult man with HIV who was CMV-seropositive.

As DNA, the CDR3 is TGTGCCAGCAGCTACACAGGGAAAGGCACAGATACGCAGTATTTT. It encodes CASSYTGKGTDTQYF. The chain carries TRBV9 and TRBJ2-3, with a tentative D call TRBD1 (6 bases). V lost 4 bases and J 1 base, leaving 13 bases between the germline ends. Germline loops: CDR1 SGDLS, CDR2 YYNGEE. The CDR3 consists of 15 residues.